A selection of T cell receptor beta chains follows, all from one sample in a study of regulatory T cells in long-lasting Graves disease. TCRdb independently ran MiXCR on the multiplex PCR reads; one entry per CDR3 protein. The table lists under 500,000 distinct CDR3 sequences, 15% to 20% of them singletons. The sample was also linked to a second study, of T cells in Graves' hyperthyroidism and ophthalmopathy.

Sequenced material: peripheral blood mononuclear cells (PBMCs), taken at new diagnosis, from a patient treated with antithyroid drugs. All receptors derive from a woman aged 30 to 39 with Graves disease. CDR3s leave out the opening cysteine and the closing phenylalanine or tryptophan. The order of the fields is V gene, J gene, CDR3 protein.

V gene: TRBV6-1; J gene: TRBJ1-1; CDR3 protein: ASSTSGYGTEAF
V gene: TRBV6-1; J gene: TRBJ2-5; CDR3 protein: ASSETPGQALQETQY
V gene: TRBV12-3/TRBV12-4; J gene: TRBJ1-1; CDR3 protein: ASSFRVPNTEAF
V gene: TRBV19; J gene: TRBJ2-1; CDR3 protein: ASSRDREMHNEQF
V gene: TRBV19; J gene: TRBJ2-1; CDR3 protein: ASSIVGSGRSYNEQF
V gene: TRBV20-1; J gene: TRBJ1-5; CDR3 protein: SARSLAFSNQPQH
V gene: TRBV19; J gene: TRBJ2-2; CDR3 protein: ASSTSGLAGRTGELF
V gene: TRBV18; J gene: TRBJ1-5; CDR3 protein: ASSPGSLDGQPQH
V gene: TRBV12-3/TRBV12-4; J gene: TRBJ2-3; CDR3 protein: ASSYRTGGADTQY
V gene: TRBV6-1; J gene: TRBJ2-7; CDR3 protein: ASSEVFLGGYEQY
V gene: TRBV6-1; J gene: TRBJ2-7; CDR3 protein: ASSGALRGLAGGAQY
V gene: TRBV5-1; J gene: TRBJ2-1; CDR3 protein: ASSSWTGIVYNEQF
V gene: TRBV20-1; J gene: TRBJ2-7; CDR3 protein: SANRPGDEQY
V gene: TRBV29-1; J gene: TRBJ1-2; CDR3 protein: SVEPQFGHGYT
V gene: TRBV5-1; J gene: TRBJ2-3; CDR3 protein: ASSLAASGRATVDTQY
V gene: TRBV5-1; J gene: TRBJ1-2; CDR3 protein: ASSQGQGAYGYT
V gene: TRBV28; J gene: TRBJ2-3; CDR3 protein: ASSSGDGIDTQY
V gene: TRBV2; J gene: TRBJ2-1; CDR3 protein: ASITEPSYNEQF
V gene: TRBV4-2; J gene: TRBJ2-4; CDR3 protein: ASSQEPGVYKSIQY
V gene: TRBV3-1; J gene: TRBJ1-3; CDR3 protein: ASSQDRTGNTIY
V gene: TRBV7-9; J gene: TRBJ1-4; CDR3 protein: ASSLPGRGGSEKLF
V gene: TRBV4-1; J gene: TRBJ2-1; CDR3 protein: ASSQGQGRGNEQF
V gene: TRBV15; J gene: TRBJ1-1; CDR3 protein: ATSRVGQGNTEAF
V gene: TRBV28; J gene: TRBJ1-4; CDR3 protein: ASRTDRVGEKLF
V gene: TRBV6-1; J gene: TRBJ1-2; CDR3 protein: ASRSTGTGYGYT
V gene: TRBV20-1; J gene: TRBJ2-7; CDR3 protein: SATGTEAYEQY
V gene: TRBV20-1; J gene: TRBJ2-1; CDR3 protein: SAVSTGHSYNEQF
V gene: TRBV28; J gene: TRBJ2-7; CDR3 protein: ASSFSLAGVYEQY
V gene: TRBV10-1; J gene: TRBJ2-2; CDR3 protein: ASSSSRGSTGELF
V gene: TRBV11-2; J gene: TRBJ2-4; CDR3 protein: ASSLEGGAGIQY
V gene: TRBV7-9; J gene: TRBJ2-7; CDR3 protein: ASPPTRQFSYEQY